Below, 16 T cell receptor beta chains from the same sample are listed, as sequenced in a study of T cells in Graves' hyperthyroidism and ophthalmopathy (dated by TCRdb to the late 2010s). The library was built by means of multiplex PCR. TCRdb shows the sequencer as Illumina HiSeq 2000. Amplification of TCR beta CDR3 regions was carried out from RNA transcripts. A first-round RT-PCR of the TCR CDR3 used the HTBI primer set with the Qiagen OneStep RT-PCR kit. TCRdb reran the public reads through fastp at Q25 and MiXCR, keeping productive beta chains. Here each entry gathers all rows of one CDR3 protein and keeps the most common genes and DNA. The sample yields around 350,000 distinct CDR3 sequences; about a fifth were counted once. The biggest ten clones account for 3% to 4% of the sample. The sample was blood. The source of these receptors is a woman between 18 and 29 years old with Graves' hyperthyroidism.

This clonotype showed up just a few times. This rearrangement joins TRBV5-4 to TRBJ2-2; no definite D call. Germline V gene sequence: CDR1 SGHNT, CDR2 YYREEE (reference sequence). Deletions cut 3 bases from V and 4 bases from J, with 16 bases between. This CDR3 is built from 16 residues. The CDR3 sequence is CASSSAPERGTGELFF. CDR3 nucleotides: TGTGCCAGCAGCTCCGCGCCGGAAAGAGGCACCGGGGAGCTGTTTTTT.

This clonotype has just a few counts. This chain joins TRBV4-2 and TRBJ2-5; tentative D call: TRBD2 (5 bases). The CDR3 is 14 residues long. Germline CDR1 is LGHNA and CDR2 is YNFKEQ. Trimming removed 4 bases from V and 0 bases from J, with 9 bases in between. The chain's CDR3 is CASSRSGNQETQYF. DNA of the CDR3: TGTGCCAGCAGCCGGAGCGGAAACCAAGAGACCCAGTACTTC.

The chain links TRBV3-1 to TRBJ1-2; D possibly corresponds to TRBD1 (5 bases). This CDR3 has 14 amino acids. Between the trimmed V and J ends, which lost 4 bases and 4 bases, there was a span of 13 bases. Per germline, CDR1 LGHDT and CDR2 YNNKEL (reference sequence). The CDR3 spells CASSPGTGTYGYTF. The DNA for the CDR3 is TGTGCCAGCAGCCCCGGGACGGGAACCTATGGCTACACCTTC.

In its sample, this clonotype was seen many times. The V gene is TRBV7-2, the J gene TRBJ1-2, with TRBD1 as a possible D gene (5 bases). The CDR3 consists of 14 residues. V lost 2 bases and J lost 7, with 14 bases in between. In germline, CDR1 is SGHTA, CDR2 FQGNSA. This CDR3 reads CASSLNPGRFGYTF. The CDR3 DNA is TGTGCCAGCAGCTTAAACCCAGGGCGCTTTGGCTACACCTTC. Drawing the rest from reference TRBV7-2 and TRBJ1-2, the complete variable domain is GAGVSQSPSNKVTEKGKDVELRCDPISGHTALYWYRQSLGQGLEFLIYFQGNSAPDKSGLPSDRFSAERTGGSVSTLTIQRTQQEDSAVYLCASSLNPGRFGYTFGSGTRLTVV.

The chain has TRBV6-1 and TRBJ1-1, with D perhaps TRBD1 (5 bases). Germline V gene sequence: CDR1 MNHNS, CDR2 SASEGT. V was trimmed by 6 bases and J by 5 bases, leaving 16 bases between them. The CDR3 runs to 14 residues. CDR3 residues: CASSPVGEGTEAFF. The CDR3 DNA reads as TGTGCCAGCAGCCCGGTTGGGGAGGGGACTGAAGCTTTCTTT.

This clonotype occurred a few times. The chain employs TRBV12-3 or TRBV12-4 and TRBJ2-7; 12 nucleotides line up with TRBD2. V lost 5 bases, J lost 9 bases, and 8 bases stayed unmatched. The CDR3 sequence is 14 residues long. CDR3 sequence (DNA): TGTGCCAGCAGTCCCACTAGCGGGGGGTCTTGGCAGTACTTC. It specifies CASSPTSGGSWQYF.

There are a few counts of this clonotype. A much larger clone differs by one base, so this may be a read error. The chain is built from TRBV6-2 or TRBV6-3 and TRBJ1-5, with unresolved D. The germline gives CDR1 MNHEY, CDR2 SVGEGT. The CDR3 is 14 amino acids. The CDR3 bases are TGTGCCTGCAGTTCCCCAGGTCTATGGCAGCCCCAGCATTTT. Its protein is CACSSPGLWQPQHF.

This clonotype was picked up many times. The chain's CDR3 is CASSSGINQPQHF. In DNA, the CDR3 is TGTGCCAGCAGTTCGGGGATAAATCAGCCCCAGCATTTT. The chain is built from TRBV12-3 or TRBV12-4 and TRBJ1-5; D not certain. The CDR3 is 13 residues long. V shed 4 bases and J shed 4 bases, with 8 bases lying between them.

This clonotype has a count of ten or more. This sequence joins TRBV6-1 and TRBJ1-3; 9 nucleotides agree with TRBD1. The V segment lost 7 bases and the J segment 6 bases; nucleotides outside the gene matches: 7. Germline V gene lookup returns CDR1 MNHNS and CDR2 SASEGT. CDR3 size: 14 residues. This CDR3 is CASTLGTGINTIYF. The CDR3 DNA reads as TGTGCCAGCACCCTCGGGACAGGGATAAACACCATATATTTT.

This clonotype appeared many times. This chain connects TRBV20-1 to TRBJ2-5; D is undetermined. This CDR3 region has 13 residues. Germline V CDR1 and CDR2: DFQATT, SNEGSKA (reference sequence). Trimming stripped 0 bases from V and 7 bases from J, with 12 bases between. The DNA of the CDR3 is TGCAGTGCTAGAGATCCAGGCGGTGGGACCCAGTACTTC. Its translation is CSARDPGGGTQYF.

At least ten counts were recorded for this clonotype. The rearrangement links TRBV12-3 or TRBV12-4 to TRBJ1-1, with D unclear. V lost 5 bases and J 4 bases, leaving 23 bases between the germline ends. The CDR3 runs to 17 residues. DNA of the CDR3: TGTGCCAGCAGTCAACGGGCTTTCCGCTCCCCCCCCACTGAAGCTTTCTTT. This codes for CASSQRAFRSPPTEAFF.

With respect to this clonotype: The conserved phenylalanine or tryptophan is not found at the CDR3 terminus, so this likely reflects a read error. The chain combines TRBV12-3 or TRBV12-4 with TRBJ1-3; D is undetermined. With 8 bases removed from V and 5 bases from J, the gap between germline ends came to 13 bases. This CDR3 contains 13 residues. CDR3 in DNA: TGTGCCAGCCGTGCAGTTCTCCGAAACACCATATATTTG. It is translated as CASRAVLRNTIYL.

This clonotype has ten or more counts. The CDR3 nucleotides are TGTGCCAGCAGTGCCGGGCCCCACTACGAGCAGTACTTC. The encoded protein is CASSAGPHYEQYF. The chain combines TRBV2 with TRBJ2-7, with D unclear. Trimming stripped 4 bases from V and 3 bases from J, with 10 bases between. The germline V gene has CDR1 SNHLY and CDR2 FYNNEI. The CDR3 spans 13 residues.

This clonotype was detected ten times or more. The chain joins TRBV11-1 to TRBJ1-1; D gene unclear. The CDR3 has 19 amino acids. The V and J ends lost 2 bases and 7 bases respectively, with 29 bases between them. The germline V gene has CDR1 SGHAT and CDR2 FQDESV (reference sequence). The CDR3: CASSLKNYRAILPNLEAFF. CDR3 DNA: TGTGCCAGCAGCTTAAAGAATTATAGGGCCATCCTGCCCAACCTTGAAGCTTTCTTT.

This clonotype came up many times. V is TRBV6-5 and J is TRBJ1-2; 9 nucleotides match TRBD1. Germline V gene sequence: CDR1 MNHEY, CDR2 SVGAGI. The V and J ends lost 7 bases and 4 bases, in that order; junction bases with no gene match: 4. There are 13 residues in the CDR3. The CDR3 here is CASNPTGGYGYTF. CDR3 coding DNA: TGTGCCAGCAATCCGACAGGGGGCTATGGCTACACCTTC.

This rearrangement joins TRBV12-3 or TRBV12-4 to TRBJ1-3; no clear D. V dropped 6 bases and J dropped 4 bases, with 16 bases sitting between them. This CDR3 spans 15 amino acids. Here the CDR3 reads CASSPSYGMGNTIYF. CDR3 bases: TGTGCCAGCAGCCCCTCGTACGGCATGGGAAACACCATATATTTT.